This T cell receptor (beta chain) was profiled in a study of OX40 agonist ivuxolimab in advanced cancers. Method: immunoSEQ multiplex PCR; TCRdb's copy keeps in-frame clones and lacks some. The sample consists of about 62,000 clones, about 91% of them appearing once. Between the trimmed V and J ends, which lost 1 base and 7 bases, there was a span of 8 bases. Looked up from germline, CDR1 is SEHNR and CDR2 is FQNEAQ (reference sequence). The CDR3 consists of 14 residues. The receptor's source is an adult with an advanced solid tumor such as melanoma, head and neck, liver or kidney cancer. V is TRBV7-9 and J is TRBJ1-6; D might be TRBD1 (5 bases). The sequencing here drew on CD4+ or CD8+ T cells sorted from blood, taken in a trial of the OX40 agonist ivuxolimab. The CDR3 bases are TGTGCCAGCAGCTTAGGGGGGGTCAATTCACCCCTCCACTTT. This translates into CASSLGGVNSPLHF.